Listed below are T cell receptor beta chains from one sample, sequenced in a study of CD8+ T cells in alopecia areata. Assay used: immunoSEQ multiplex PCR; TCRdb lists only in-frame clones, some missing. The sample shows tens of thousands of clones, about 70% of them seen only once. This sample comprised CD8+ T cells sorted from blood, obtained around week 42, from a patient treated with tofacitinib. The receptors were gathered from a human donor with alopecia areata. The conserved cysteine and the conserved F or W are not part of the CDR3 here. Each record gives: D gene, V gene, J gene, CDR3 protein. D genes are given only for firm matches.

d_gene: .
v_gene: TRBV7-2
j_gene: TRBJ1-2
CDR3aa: ASSSSTTGHYGYT

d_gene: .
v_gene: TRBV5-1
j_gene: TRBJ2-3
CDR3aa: ASSPGVTSTDTQY

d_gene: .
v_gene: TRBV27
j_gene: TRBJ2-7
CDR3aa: ASSFGKEQY

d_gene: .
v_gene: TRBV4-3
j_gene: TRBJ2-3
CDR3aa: ASSQDRRGLDTQY

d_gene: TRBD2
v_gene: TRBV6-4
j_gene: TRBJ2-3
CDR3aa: ASSETSGGTDTQY

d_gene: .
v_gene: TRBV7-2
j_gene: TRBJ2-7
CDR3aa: ASGGHQISLRYEQY

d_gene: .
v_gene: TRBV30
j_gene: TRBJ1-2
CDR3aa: AWNPGDWGYT

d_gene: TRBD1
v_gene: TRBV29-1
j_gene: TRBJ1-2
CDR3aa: SVDPTGAADGYT

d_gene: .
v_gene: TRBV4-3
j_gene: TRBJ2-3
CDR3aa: ASSLLRADTQY

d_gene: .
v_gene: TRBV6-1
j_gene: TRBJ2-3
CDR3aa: ASSEFRGSDTQY

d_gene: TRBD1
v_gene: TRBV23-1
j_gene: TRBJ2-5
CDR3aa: ASSQRDRGIVGPKTQY

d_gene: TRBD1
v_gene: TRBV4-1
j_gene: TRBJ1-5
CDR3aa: ASSPDRVSNQPQH

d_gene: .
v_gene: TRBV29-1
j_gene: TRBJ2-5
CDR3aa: SVELGLGETQY

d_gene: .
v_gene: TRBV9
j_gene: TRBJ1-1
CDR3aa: ASSAHGMGQTLNTEAF

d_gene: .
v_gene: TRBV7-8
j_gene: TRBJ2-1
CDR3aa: ASSLGGLTGEQF

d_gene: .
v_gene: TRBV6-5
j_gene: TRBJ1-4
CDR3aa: ASSWGPDGGEKLF

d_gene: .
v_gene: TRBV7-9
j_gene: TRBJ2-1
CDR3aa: ASSPDSSYNEQF

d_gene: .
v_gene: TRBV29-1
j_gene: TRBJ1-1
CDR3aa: SVEDPARGGVPEAF

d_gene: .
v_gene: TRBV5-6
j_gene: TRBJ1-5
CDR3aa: ASSLQGGQPQH